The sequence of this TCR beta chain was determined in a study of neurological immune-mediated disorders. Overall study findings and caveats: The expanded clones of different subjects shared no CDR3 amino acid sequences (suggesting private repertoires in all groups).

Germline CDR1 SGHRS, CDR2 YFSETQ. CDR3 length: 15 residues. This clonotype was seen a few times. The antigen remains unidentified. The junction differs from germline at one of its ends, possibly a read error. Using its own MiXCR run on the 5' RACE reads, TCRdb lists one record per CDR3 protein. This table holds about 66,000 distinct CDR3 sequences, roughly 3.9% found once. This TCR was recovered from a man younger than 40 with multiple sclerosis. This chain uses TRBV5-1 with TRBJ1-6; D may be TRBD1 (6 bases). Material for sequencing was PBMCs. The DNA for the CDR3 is TGCGCCAGCAGCTTCGAAGGGGGGCATAATTCACCCCTCAACTTT. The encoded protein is CASSFEGGHNSPLNF.